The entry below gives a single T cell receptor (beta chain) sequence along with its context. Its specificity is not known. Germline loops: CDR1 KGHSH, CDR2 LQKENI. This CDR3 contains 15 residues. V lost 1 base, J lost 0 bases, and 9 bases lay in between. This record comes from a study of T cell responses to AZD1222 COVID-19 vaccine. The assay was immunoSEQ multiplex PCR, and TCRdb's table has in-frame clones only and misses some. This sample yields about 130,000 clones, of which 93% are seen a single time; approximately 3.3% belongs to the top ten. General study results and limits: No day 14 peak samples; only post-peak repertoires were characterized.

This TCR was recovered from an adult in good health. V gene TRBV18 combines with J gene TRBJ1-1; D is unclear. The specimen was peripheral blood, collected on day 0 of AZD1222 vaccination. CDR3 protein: CASSPRAGLNTEAFF. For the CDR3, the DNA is TGTGCCAGCTCACCACGAGCAGGCCTGAACACTGAAGCTTTCTTT.